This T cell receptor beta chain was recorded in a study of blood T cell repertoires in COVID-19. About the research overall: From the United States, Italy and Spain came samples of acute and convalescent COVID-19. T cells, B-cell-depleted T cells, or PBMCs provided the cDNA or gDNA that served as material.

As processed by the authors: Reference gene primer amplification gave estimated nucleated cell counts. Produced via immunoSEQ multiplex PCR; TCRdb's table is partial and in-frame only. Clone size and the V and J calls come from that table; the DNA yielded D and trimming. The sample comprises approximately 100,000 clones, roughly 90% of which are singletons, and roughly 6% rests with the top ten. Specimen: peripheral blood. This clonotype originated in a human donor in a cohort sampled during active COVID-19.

For the CDR3, the DNA is TGTGCCAGCAGGCCCACCGGGACTAGGTTATCTACGCAGTATTTT. It yields the protein CASRPTGTRLSTQYF. The chain joins TRBV28 to TRBJ2-3, with 8 nucleotides matching TRBD2. In germline, CDR1 is MDHEN, CDR2 SYDVKM. CDR3 length: 15 residues. The trim removed 6 bases at V and 8 bases at J, leaving 13 bases unmatched.